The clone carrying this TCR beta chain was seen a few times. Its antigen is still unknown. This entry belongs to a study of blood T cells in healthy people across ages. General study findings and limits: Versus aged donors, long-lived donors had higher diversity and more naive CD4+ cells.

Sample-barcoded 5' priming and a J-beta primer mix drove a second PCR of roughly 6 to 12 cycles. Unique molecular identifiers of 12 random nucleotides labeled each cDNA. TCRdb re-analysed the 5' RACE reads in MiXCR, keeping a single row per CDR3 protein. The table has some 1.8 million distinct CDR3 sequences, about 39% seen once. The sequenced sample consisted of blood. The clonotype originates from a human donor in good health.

The CDR3 DNA sequence: TGCAGCGTTGAAGATCGGCCTAGCGGGGTCCCTAATGAGCAGTTCTTC. Amino acid sequence: CSVEDRPSGVPNEQFF. The chain couples TRBV29-1 to TRBJ2-1, with 9 nucleotides matching TRBD2. Germline V lookup: CDR1 SQVTM, CDR2 ANQGSEA. V was clipped by 0 bases and J by 7 bases; unmatched bases: 10. CDR3 size: 16 residues.